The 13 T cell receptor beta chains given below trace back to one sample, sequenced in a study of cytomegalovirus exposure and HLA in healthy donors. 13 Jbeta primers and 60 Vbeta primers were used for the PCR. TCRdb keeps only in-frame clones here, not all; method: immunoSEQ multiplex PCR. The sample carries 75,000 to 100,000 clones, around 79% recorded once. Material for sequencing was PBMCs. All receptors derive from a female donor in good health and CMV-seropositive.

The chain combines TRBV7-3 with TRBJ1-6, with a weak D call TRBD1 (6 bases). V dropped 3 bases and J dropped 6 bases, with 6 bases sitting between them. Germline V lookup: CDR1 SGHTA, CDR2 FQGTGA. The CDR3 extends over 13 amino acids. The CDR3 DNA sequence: TGTGCCAGCAGCTTGGACAGTAATTCACCCCTCCACTTT. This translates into CASSLDSNSPLHF.

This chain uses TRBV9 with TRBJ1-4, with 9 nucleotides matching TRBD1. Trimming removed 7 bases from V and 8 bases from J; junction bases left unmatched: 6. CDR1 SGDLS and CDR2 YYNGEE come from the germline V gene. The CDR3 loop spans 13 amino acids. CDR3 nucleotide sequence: TGTGCCAGCTCCGGGACAGGGTTAGAAAAACTGTTTTTT. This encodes CASSGTGLEKLFF.

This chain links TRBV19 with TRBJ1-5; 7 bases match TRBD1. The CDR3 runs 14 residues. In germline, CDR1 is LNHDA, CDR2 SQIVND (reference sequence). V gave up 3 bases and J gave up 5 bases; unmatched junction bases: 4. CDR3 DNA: TGTGCCAGTAGTATCATGACAGGGTATCAGCCCCAGCATTTT. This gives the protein CASSIMTGYQPQHF.

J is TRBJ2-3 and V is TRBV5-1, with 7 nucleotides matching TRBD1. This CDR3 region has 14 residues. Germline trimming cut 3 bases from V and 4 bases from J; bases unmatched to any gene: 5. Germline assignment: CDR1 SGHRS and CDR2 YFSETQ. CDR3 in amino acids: CASSYPGGSDTQYF. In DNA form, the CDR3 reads TGCGCCAGCAGCTACCCAGGGGGATCAGATACGCAGTATTTT.

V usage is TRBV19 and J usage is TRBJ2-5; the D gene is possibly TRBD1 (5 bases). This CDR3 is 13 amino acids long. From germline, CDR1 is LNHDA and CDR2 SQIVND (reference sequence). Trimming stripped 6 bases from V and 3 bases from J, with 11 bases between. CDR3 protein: CASSQDIKETQYF. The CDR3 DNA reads TGTGCCAGTAGCCAGGACATAAAAGAGACCCAGTACTTC. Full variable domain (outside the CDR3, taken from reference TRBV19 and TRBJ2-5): DGGITQSPKYLFRKEGQNVTLSCEQNLNHDAMYWYRQDPGQGLRLIYYSQIVNDFQKGDIAEGYSVSREKKESFPLTVTSAQKNPTAFYLCASSQDIKETQYFGPGTRLLVL.

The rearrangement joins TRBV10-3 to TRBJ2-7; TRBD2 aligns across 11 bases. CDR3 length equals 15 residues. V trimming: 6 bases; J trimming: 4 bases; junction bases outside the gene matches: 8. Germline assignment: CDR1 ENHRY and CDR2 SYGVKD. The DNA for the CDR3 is TGTGCCATCAGCTTAAGGGGACTAGCGGTATACGAGCAGTACTTC. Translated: CAISLRGLAVYEQYF.

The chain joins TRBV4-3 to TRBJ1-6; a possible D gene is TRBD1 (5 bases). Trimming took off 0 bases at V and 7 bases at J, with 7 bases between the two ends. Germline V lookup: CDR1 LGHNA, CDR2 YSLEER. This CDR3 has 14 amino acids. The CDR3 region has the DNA TGCGCCAGCAGCCAAGATCCAGGGAATTCACCCCTCCACTTT. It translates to CASSQDPGNSPLHF.

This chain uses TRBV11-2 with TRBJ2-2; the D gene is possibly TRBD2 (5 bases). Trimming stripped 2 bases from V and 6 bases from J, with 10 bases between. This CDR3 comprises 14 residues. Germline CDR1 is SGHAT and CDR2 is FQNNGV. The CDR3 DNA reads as TGTGCCAGCAGCTTATGGACTCCTCCCGGGGAGCTGTTTTTT. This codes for CASSLWTPPGELFF.

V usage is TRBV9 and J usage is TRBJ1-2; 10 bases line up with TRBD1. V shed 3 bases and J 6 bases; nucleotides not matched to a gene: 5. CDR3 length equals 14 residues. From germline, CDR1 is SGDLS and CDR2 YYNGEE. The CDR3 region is CASSDRDRGDGYTF. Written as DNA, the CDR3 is TGTGCCAGCAGCGATAGGGACAGGGGAGATGGCTACACCTTC.

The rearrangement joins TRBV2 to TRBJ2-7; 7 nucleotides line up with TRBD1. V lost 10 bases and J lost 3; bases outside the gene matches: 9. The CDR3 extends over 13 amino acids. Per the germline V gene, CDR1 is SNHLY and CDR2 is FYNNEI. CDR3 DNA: TGTGCCACCTCCTGGGACAGCATCTACGAGCAGTACTTC. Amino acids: CATSWDSIYEQYF.

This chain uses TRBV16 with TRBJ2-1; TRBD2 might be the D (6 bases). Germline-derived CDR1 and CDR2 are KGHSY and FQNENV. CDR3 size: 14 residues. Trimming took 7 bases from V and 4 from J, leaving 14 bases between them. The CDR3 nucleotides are TGTGCCAGCATAGACCGGGACTTATACAATGAGCAGTTCTTC. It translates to CASIDRDLYNEQFF.

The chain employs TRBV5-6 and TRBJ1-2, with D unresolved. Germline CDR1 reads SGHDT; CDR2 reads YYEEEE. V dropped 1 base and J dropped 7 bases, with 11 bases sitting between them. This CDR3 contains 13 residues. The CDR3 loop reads CASSLIRGSGYTF. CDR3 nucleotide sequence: TGTGCCAGCAGCTTGATCCGGGGAAGTGGCTACACCTTC.

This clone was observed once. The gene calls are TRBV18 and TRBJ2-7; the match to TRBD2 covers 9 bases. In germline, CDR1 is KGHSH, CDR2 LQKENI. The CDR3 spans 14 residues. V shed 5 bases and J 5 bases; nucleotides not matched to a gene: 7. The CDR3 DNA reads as TGTGCCAGCTCAGGTAGCGGGAGCAGGGACGAGCAGTACTTC. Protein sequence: CASSGSGSRDEQYF.